A single sample is the source of the 27 T cell receptor beta chains below, sequenced in a study of T cell responses to AZD1222 COVID-19 vaccine. Generated by immunoSEQ multiplex PCR, the TCRdb table keeps only in-frame clones and is missing some. The data hold about 96,000 clones, with about nine tenths observed a single time. The sample consisted of peripheral blood, taken on day 0 of AZD1222 vaccination. Receptors originate from an adult in good health.

The CDR3 loop reads CASSQTSGGSYEQYF. Here the CDR3 DNA reads TGTGCCAGCTCTCAAACTAGCGGGGGCTCCTACGAGCAGTACTTC. This chain joins TRBV18 and TRBJ2-7; 11 nucleotides agree with TRBD2. The CDR3 loop spans 15 amino acids. The V and J ends lost 6 bases and 0 bases, in that order; junction bases with no gene match: 4. Germline CDR1 reads KGHSH; CDR2 reads LQKENI.

This clone was recorded only once. The V call is TRBV5-6, the J call TRBJ2-1; D is ambiguous. The germline V and J ends were trimmed by 0 bases and 7 bases, with 11 bases remaining between them. The CDR3 loop spans 14 amino acids. Looked up from germline, CDR1 is SGHDT and CDR2 is YYEEEE. The CDR3: CASSLGRPRNEQFF. The CDR3 nucleotides are TGTGCCAGCAGCTTGGGCCGGCCTCGGAATGAGCAGTTCTTC.

The chain is built from TRBV5-4 and TRBJ2-2; TRBD1 is a possible D gene (5 bases). This CDR3 comprises 13 residues. V lost 0 bases, J lost 6 bases, and 6 bases lay in between. Germline V gives CDR1 SGHNT, CDR2 YYREEE (reference sequence). CDR3 in DNA: TGTGCCAGCAGCTTGGCACAGGCCGGGGAGCTGTTTTTT. Protein: CASSLAQAGELFF. Full variable domain (outside the CDR3, taken from reference TRBV5-4 and TRBJ2-2): ETGVTQSPTHLIKTRGQQVTLRCSSQSGHNTVSWYQQALGQGPQFIFQYYREEENGRGNFPPRFSGLQFPNYSSELNVNALELDDSALYLCASSLAQAGELFFGEGSRLTVL.

The J gene is TRBJ2-7, the V gene TRBV19; D tentatively fits TRBD1 or TRBD2 (5 bases each). The CDR3 contains 14 residues. Looked up from germline, CDR1 is LNHDA and CDR2 is SQIVND (reference sequence). V lost 5 bases and J lost 2, with 13 bases in between. CDR3 sequence reads: CASSDGTQTYEQYF. The CDR3 nucleotides are TGTGCCAGTAGTGACGGGACGCAAACCTACGAGCAGTACTTC.

V and J are TRBV5-1 and TRBJ2-7; D is perhaps TRBD2 (6 bases). The CDR3 runs 14 residues. Germline assignment: CDR1 SGHRS and CDR2 YFSETQ. V was trimmed by 2 bases and J by 2 bases, leaving 11 bases between them. The CDR3 here is CASSFSGSAYEQYF. CDR3 nucleotide sequence: TGCGCCAGCAGCTTCAGCGGGTCGGCCTACGAGCAGTACTTC.

This clone occurred once. The chain combines TRBV5-8 with TRBJ2-1, with D hard to call. Per the germline V gene, CDR1 is SGHTS and CDR2 is YDEGEE. V was cut by 1 base and J by 2 bases, with 7 bases left in between. The CDR3 consists of 14 residues. CDR3 DNA: TGTGCCAGCAGCTTGTCCCCGCCCTACAATGAGCAGTTCTTC. Its translation: CASSLSPPYNEQFF.

The chain recombines TRBV3-1 (or the pseudogene TRBV3-2) with TRBJ1-3; maybe TRBD1 (5 bases). From germline, CDR1 is LGHDT and CDR2 YNNKEL (reference sequence). V was shortened by 4 bases and J by 0 bases, with 25 bases between the two germline ends. CDR3 length: 20 amino acids. CDR3 protein: CASSPLEVTGRLISGNTIYF. Written as DNA, the CDR3 is TGTGCCAGCAGCCCCCTAGAGGTAACAGGCCGACTAATCTCTGGAAACACCATATATTTT.

The V and J genes are TRBV28 and TRBJ1-2, with unresolved D. With 2 bases removed from V and 1 base from J, the gap between germline ends came to 2 bases. Germline V gives CDR1 MDHEN, CDR2 SYDVKM. This CDR3 has 12 amino acids. The CDR3 DNA is TGTGCCAGCAGTTTAGGTAACTATGGCTACACCTTC. It yields the protein CASSLGNYGYTF.

The chain employs TRBV29-1 and TRBJ1-1; D remains unclear. The germline V and J ends were trimmed by 7 bases and 2 bases, with 11 bases remaining between them. Germline CDR1 is SQVTM and CDR2 is ANQGSEA. The CDR3 consists of 12 residues. As DNA, the CDR3 is TGCAGCGCTCGCCCCCTCAACACTGAAGCTTTCTTT. It is translated as CSARPLNTEAFF.

This chain links TRBV27 with TRBJ2-1; no clear D. V dropped 3 bases and J dropped 4 bases, with 1 base sitting between them. This CDR3 is built from 11 residues. Germline V CDR1 and CDR2: MNHEY, SMNVEV (reference sequence). The CDR3 region has the DNA TGTGCCAGCAGTTTTTACAATGAGCAGTTCTTC. This encodes CASSFYNEQFF.

This chain connects TRBV30 to TRBJ2-5; weak D call: TRBD2 (7 bases). Germline loops: CDR1 GTSNPN, CDR2 SVGIG (reference sequence). The CDR3 totals 16 residues. V was trimmed by 1 base and J by 5 bases, leaving 20 bases between them. In nucleotides, the CDR3 is TGTGCCTGGAGTGAACTTGGGGGCGGGAGAGGGGAGACCCAGTACTTC. This sequence encodes CAWSELGGGRGETQYF.

V usage is TRBV10-3 and J usage is TRBJ2-7; D possibly uses TRBD1 or TRBD2 (6 bases each). Germline assignment: CDR1 ENHRY and CDR2 SYGVKD. The CDR3 length is 14 residues. V was shortened by 6 bases and J by 0 bases, with 12 bases between the two germline ends. CDR3: CAIRRGGTSYEQYF. The CDR3 DNA reads TGTGCCATCAGAAGAGGGGGGACCTCCTACGAGCAGTACTTC.

The chain couples TRBV6-5 to TRBJ2-1; 9 bases agree with TRBD2. Germline V gives CDR1 MNHEY, CDR2 SVGAGI. Trimming took 5 bases from V and 9 from J; bases not matched to a gene: 8. The CDR3 spans 14 residues. For the CDR3, the DNA is TGTGCCAGCAGTATTAGCGGGAGCCGGGGTGAGCAGTTCTTC. Amino acid sequence: CASSISGSRGEQFF.

This chain connects TRBV30 to TRBJ2-7, with 16 bases aligning to TRBD2. The trim removed 2 bases at V and 9 bases at J, leaving 13 bases unmatched. The CDR3 spans 17 residues. CDR1 is GTSNPN and CDR2 is SVGIG in the germline V gene (reference sequence). The CDR3 nucleotides are TGTGCCTGGAGTACCGGGACTAGCGGGAGGGCTGGAAAGGTGCAGTACTTC. Its protein is CAWSTGTSGRAGKVQYF.

This clone came up a few times. The chain has TRBV28 and TRBJ2-7; TRBD1 agrees at 9 bases. This CDR3 region has 14 residues. The junction had 4 bases not matched to a gene; V was cut back by 6 bases and J by 1 base. Germline values: CDR1 MDHEN, CDR2 SYDVKM. The DNA of the CDR3 is TGTGCCAGCAGGATGACAGGGGGGTCCTACGAGCAGTACTTC. Its translation: CASRMTGGSYEQYF.

The DNA for the CDR3 is TGTGCCAGTAGTCCTGACAGGGGAGGAGGCCGGTACGAGCAGTACTTC. Protein sequence: CASSPDRGGGRYEQYF. The chain employs TRBV19 and TRBJ2-7, with 8 bases that match TRBD1. The CDR3 spans 16 residues. The trim removed 5 bases at V and 4 bases at J, leaving 13 bases unmatched. Germline loops: CDR1 LNHDA, CDR2 SQIVND (reference sequence).

The V call is TRBV27, the J call TRBJ2-7; 11 bases are shared with TRBD2. V dropped 5 bases and J dropped 6; count of bases not matched to a gene: 15. The CDR3 covers 17 residues. The V gene's germline CDR1 is MNHEY and CDR2 SMNVEV (reference sequence). The CDR3 DNA sequence: TGTGCCAGCAGTCATGGGACTAGCGGTTCCATTCCCCTCGAGCAGTACTTC. Its protein product is CASSHGTSGSIPLEQYF.

The chain employs TRBV19 and TRBJ2-1, with 11 bases matching TRBD2. This CDR3 has 18 amino acids. V lost 3 bases, J lost 0 bases, and 7 bases stayed unmatched. The germline V gene encodes CDR1 LNHDA and CDR2 SQIVND (reference sequence). This CDR3 reads CASSMWASGRSSYNEQFF. The DNA for the CDR3 is TGTGCCAGTAGTATGTGGGCTAGCGGGAGGAGCTCCTACAATGAGCAGTTCTTC. Together with reference TRBV19 and TRBJ2-1, the CDR3 gives the full variable domain: DGGITQSPKYLFRKEGQNVTLSCEQNLNHDAMYWYRQDPGQGLRLIYYSQIVNDFQKGDIAEGYSVSREKKESFPLTVTSAQKNPTAFYLCASSMWASGRSSYNEQFFGPGTRLTVL.

The chain couples TRBV5-4 to TRBJ1-4; TRBD1 might be the D (5 bases). V lost 0 bases and J lost 3, with 12 bases in between. Germline V lookup: CDR1 SGHNT, CDR2 YYREEE (reference sequence). There are 16 residues in the CDR3. The CDR3 nucleotides read TGTGCCAGCAGCTTGGATGGAAGACAGTCTAATGAAAAACTGTTTTTT. Translating it yields CASSLDGRQSNEKLFF.

The chain has TRBV6-1 and TRBJ1-1; no clear D gene. The ends were cut back, 4 bases at V and 0 bases at J, with 18 bases in the middle. In germline, CDR1 is MNHNS, CDR2 SASEGT. CDR3 length: 17 residues. In nucleotides, the CDR3 is TGTGCCAGCAGTGGAAGTGCCGGACGGGTAGTGAACACTGAAGCTTTCTTT. Translated: CASSGSAGRVVNTEAFF.

The chain couples TRBV4-1 to TRBJ2-1, with 8 nucleotides matching TRBD2. The junction had 11 bases not matched to a gene; V was cut back by 4 bases and J by 9 bases. The CDR3 covers 15 residues. Germline lookup yields CDR1 MGHRA and CDR2 YSYEKL. The CDR3 DNA reads as TGCGCCAGCAGCCCCTCCGGGACTAGAATCTTTGAGCAGTTCTTC. Protein product: CASSPSGTRIFEQFF.

This sequence joins TRBV5-4 and TRBJ2-7; 9 bases fit TRBD1. Germline V CDR1 and CDR2: SGHNT, YYREEE (reference sequence). V dropped 3 bases and J dropped 2; count of bases not matched to a gene: 3. The CDR3 sequence is 14 residues long. The CDR3 loop is CASSSRQGAYEQYF. Written as DNA, the CDR3 is TGTGCCAGCAGCTCCAGACAGGGGGCCTACGAGCAGTACTTC.

This chain uses TRBV27 with TRBJ2-7; the match to TRBD1 covers 9 bases. V lost 8 bases, J lost 3 bases, and 8 bases stayed unmatched. Germline assignment: CDR1 MNHEY and CDR2 SMNVEV (reference sequence). The CDR3 is made up of 14 amino acids. The CDR3 here is CASSGTGLFYEQYF. CDR3 DNA: TGTGCCAGCTCGGGGACAGGGCTTTTCTACGAGCAGTACTTC.

This clone was detected only a few times. The rearrangement links TRBV19 to TRBJ1-2; 7 bases agree with TRBD1. Germline V gene data show CDR1 as LNHDA and CDR2 as SQIVND (reference sequence). Trimming at V came to 4 bases and at J to 2 bases, leaving 4 bases not matched to a gene. CDR3 length equals 14 residues. This chain's CDR3 is CASSNTGENYGYTF. Here the CDR3 DNA reads TGTGCCAGTAGTAATACAGGGGAGAACTATGGCTACACCTTC.

The V call is TRBV19, the J call TRBJ2-3; TRBD1 agrees at 7 bases. Germline trimming cut 4 bases from V and 3 bases from J; bases unmatched to any gene: 10. The germline V gene has CDR1 LNHDA and CDR2 SQIVND (reference sequence). This CDR3 has 16 residues. The CDR3 DNA reads as TGTGCCAGTAGTACCCGGACAGGAGAGGGAACAGATACGCAGTATTTT. Its translation: CASSTRTGEGTDTQYF.

The chain employs TRBV11-2 and TRBJ2-1, with D possibly being TRBD2 (6 bases). V lost 5 bases and J lost 5, with 16 bases in between. This CDR3 has 15 amino acids. CDR1 SGHAT and CDR2 FQNNGV come from the germline V gene. The CDR3: CASSPHGTRNNEQFF. The DNA for the CDR3 is TGTGCCAGCAGCCCCCACGGGACTCGAAACAATGAGCAGTTCTTC.

The table lists this clone with a few counts. V gene TRBV19 combines with J gene TRBJ2-2; TRBD2 matches at 7 bases. V lost 4 bases, J lost 4 bases, and 3 bases stayed unmatched. Germline CDR1 is LNHDA and CDR2 is SQIVND (reference sequence). The CDR3 sequence is 14 residues long. The CDR3 region is CASSREGRTGELFF. The DNA for the CDR3 is TGTGCCAGTAGTAGGGAGGGCCGCACCGGGGAGCTGTTTTTT. The full variable domain, rest sourced from reference TRBV19 and TRBJ2-2, is DGGITQSPKYLFRKEGQNVTLSCEQNLNHDAMYWYRQDPGQGLRLIYYSQIVNDFQKGDIAEGYSVSREKKESFPLTVTSAQKNPTAFYLCASSREGRTGELFFGEGSRLTVL.